These 17 T cell receptor beta chains came from one sample sequenced in a study of T cell responses to AZD1222 COVID-19 vaccine. The method was immunoSEQ multiplex PCR; TCRdb's version includes in-frame clones alone and lacks a portion of them. The sample has about 150,000 clones; 86% are singletons. Sequenced here: peripheral blood, sampled on day 0 of MenACWY control vaccination. The receptor set was obtained from an adult in good health.

The genes are TRBV27 and TRBJ2-2; D gene unclear. The germline V gene has CDR1 MNHEY and CDR2 SMNVEV (reference sequence). The ends were cut back, 6 bases at V and 6 bases at J, with 11 bases in the middle. This CDR3 region has 13 residues. CDR3 nucleotide sequence: TGTGCCAGCAGCCGAACTGGGTCCGGGGAGCTGTTTTTT. It yields the protein CASSRTGSGELFF.

This sequence joins TRBV7-2 and TRBJ1-5, with no clear D. Trimming shortened V by 5 bases and J by 5 bases, and 7 bases separated the two germline ends. Per the germline V gene, CDR1 is SGHTA and CDR2 is FQGNSA. The CDR3 is made up of 12 amino acids. CDR3 in DNA: TGTGCCAGCAGCCCTCCAGATCAGCCCCAGCATTTT. Translated, it gives CASSPPDQPQHF.

The V gene is TRBV18, the J gene TRBJ1-2; TRBD1 matches at 7 bases. The germline V gene has CDR1 KGHSH and CDR2 LQKENI. The CDR3 contains 12 residues. V trimming: 6 bases; J trimming: 8 bases; junction bases outside the gene matches: 6. In nucleotides, the CDR3 is TGTGCCAGCTCTCCCGAGGGGGCAGGCTACACCTTC. It yields the protein CASSPEGAGYTF.

The gene calls are TRBV18 and TRBJ2-5; D tentatively reads TRBD1 or TRBD2 (6 bases each). CDR1 is KGHSH and CDR2 is LQKENI in the germline V gene. V lost 2 bases, J lost 3 bases, and 16 bases lay in between. CDR3 length: 16 residues. The CDR3 sequence is CASSPRGAGNKETQYF. CDR3 nucleotides: TGTGCCAGCTCACCAAGGGGGGCAGGGAACAAAGAGACCCAGTACTTC. The full variable domain, its missing parts supplied by reference TRBV18 and TRBJ2-5, is NAGVMQNPRHLVRRRGQEARLRCSPMKGHSHVYWYRQLPEEGLKFMVYLQKENIIDESGMPKERFSAEFPKEGPSILRIQQVVRGDSAAYFCASSPRGAGNKETQYFGPGTRLLVL.

The chain couples TRBV19 to TRBJ2-2; D remains unclear. Trimming shortened V by 3 bases and J by 0 bases, and 8 bases separated the two germline ends. This CDR3 has 15 amino acids. Germline-derived CDR1 and CDR2 are LNHDA and SQIVND (reference sequence). In DNA, the CDR3 is TGTGCCAGTAGTATTGGAGTATCGAACACCGGGGAGCTGTTTTTT. Its translation is CASSIGVSNTGELFF.

The rearrangement joins TRBV2 to TRBJ2-1; 9 bases map to TRBD2. The CDR3 totals 14 residues. The germline gives CDR1 SNHLY, CDR2 FYNNEI. V lost 10 bases and J lost 3; bases outside the gene matches: 7. The CDR3 DNA reads as TGTGCCACCCAAGAGACTAGCGGCTACAATGAGCAGTTCTTC. This encodes CATQETSGYNEQFF. The full variable domain, with the rest looked up from reference TRBV2 and TRBJ2-1, is EPEVTQTPSHQVTQMGQEVILRCVPISNHLYFYWYRQILGQKVEFLVSFYNNEISEKSEIFDDQFSVERPDGSNFTLKIRSTKLEDSAMYFCATQETSGYNEQFFGPGTRLTVL.

The chain employs TRBV12-3 or TRBV12-4 and TRBJ1-6; D may be TRBD1 (5 bases). V gave up 3 bases and J gave up 18 bases, with 18 bases separating them. This CDR3 contains 13 residues. The CDR3 protein is CASSLGRYGAPHF. In DNA, the CDR3 is TGTGCCAGCAGTTTGGGCCGGTATGGGGCCCCCCACTTT.

J is TRBJ2-3 and V is TRBV5-4; 9 bases are shared with TRBD2. From germline, CDR1 is SGHNT and CDR2 YYREEE (reference sequence). V lost 0 bases, J lost 4 bases, and 3 bases stayed unmatched. The CDR3 length is 15 residues. In DNA, the CDR3 is TGTGCCAGCAGCTTGGTGGCGGGGGGGCCAGATACGCAGTATTTT. This translates into CASSLVAGGPDTQYF.

This clone occurred once. The V and J genes are TRBV5-1 and TRBJ2-2, with D possibly TRBD1 on 6 matching bases. Between the trimmed V and J ends, which lost 4 bases and 6 bases, there was a span of 10 bases. The germline V gene has CDR1 SGHRS and CDR2 YFSETQ. This CDR3 contains 13 residues. CDR3 sequence: CASSLGAAGELFF. In DNA, the CDR3 is TGCGCCAGCAGCCTGGGGGCCGCCGGGGAGCTGTTTTTT. The variable domain in full, completed from reference TRBV5-1 and TRBJ2-2, reads KAGVTQTPRYLIKTRGQQVTLSCSPISGHRSVSWYQQTPGQGLQFLFEYFSETQRNKGNFPGRFSGRQFSNSRSEMNVSTLELGDSALYLCASSLGAAGELFFGEGSRLTVL.

The rearrangement links TRBV7-6 to TRBJ2-3, with D perhaps matching TRBD2 (6 bases). Looked up from germline, CDR1 is SGHVS and CDR2 is FNYEAQ. This CDR3 comprises 17 residues. The V gene lost 3 bases and the J gene lost 4 bases, with 20 bases spanning the gap. This CDR3 is CASSLGRTARGPDTQYF. In nucleotides, the CDR3 is TGTGCCAGCAGCTTGGGGAGGACGGCTCGGGGCCCAGATACGCAGTATTTT. The complete variable domain, with remaining parts taken from reference TRBV7-6 and TRBJ2-3, reads GAGVSQSPRYKVTKRGQDVALRCDPISGHVSLYWYRQALGQGPEFLTYFNYEAQQDKSGLPNDRFSAERPEGSISTLTIQRTEQRDSAMYRCASSLGRTARGPDTQYFGPGTRLTVL.

In its sample, this clone was seen a few times. The chain combines TRBV19 with TRBJ1-1, with a possible D match to TRBD1 (5 bases). V dropped 1 base and J dropped 2 bases, with 11 bases sitting between them. This CDR3 region has 15 residues. Germline values: CDR1 LNHDA, CDR2 SQIVND (reference sequence). The CDR3: CASSIGGVGNTEAFF. In DNA form, the CDR3 reads TGTGCCAGTAGTATAGGGGGGGTTGGCAACACTGAAGCTTTCTTT.

The V gene is TRBV27, the J gene TRBJ2-3; 8 bases align to TRBD1. V trimming: 4 bases; J trimming: 9 bases; junction bases outside the gene matches: 3. Germline V gene data show CDR1 as MNHEY and CDR2 as SMNVEV (reference sequence). CDR3 length: 12 amino acids. CDR3: CASSSDRGTQYF. In DNA, the CDR3 is TGTGCCAGCAGTTCCGACAGGGGCACGCAGTATTTT.

The CDR3 here is CASTVGGSNSPLHF. In nucleotides, the CDR3 is TGTGCCAGCACCGTAGGGGGGAGTAATTCACCCCTCCACTTT. The rearrangement links TRBV27 to TRBJ1-6; D is possibly TRBD1 (6 bases). The V end was cut by 7 bases, the J end by 6 bases, with 13 bases between. In germline, CDR1 is MNHEY, CDR2 SMNVEV (reference sequence). This CDR3 comprises 14 residues.

V usage is TRBV15 and J usage is TRBJ2-5; TRBD1 or TRBD2 may be the D gene (5 bases each). CDR1 and CDR2 from the germline V gene are LNHNV and YYDKDF (reference sequence). V dropped 10 bases and J dropped 4 bases, with 7 bases sitting between them. The CDR3 runs to 10 residues. The CDR3 loop reads CAMGTETQYF. DNA for the CDR3: TGTGCCATGGGGACAGAGACCCAGTACTTC.

The chain combines TRBV9 with TRBJ1-2; 9 positions match TRBD1. The CDR3 is 16 amino acids. Germline V gene sequence: CDR1 SGDLS, CDR2 YYNGEE. Trimming cost V 4 bases and J 4 bases; bases outside gene matches: 11. CDR3 bases: TGTGCCAGCAGCTTAAGTCCCGGACAGGGGCTCTATGGCTACACCTTC. The encoded protein is CASSLSPGQGLYGYTF.

CDR3 sequence (DNA): TGTGCCAGCAGCTTAGAACCCTACGAGCAGTACTTC. Its protein is CASSLEPYEQYF. V usage is TRBV7-9 and J usage is TRBJ2-7, with D unclear. Deletions cut 1 base from V and 2 bases from J, with 3 bases between. The CDR3 loop spans 12 amino acids. Germline V lookup: CDR1 SEHNR, CDR2 FQNEAQ (reference sequence).

This clone has only one observation. The J gene is TRBJ2-7, the V gene TRBV5-6, with 12 bases aligning to TRBD2. CDR1 is SGHDT, CDR2 YYEEEE, per germline. The length of the CDR3 is 17 residues. V trimming: 4 bases; J trimming: 7 bases; junction bases outside the gene matches: 15. CDR3 coding DNA: TGTGCCAGCAGCCGCCATACTAGCGGGAGGCTCGTGGGGGAGCAGTACTTC. Amino acid sequence: CASSRHTSGRLVGEQYF.